The 5 T cell receptor beta chains given below trace back to one sample, sequenced in a study of blood T cell repertoires in COVID-19. Assay: immunoSEQ multiplex PCR; the TCRdb copy retains only in-frame clones and omits some. The sample holds hundreds of thousands of clones; 87% are singletons and the top ten take less than 2.5%. The material sequenced was PBMCs or T cells enriched from blood (not recorded which). Receptors were obtained from a man aged 40-49 years in a cohort exposed to, infected with or recovered from COVID-19 (not recorded which).

The chain is built from TRBV30 and TRBJ2-7; D gene uncertain. The CDR3 is 12 amino acids. V lost 3 bases and J lost 2, with 8 bases in between. CDR1 and CDR2 (germline): GTSNPN, SVGIG (reference sequence). The CDR3 coding sequence is TGTGCCTGGAGCCAGGCCACCTACGAGCAGTACTTC. This gives the protein CAWSQATYEQYF.

The V gene is TRBV5-4, the J gene TRBJ1-2; a possible D gene is TRBD1 (5 bases). Germline V lookup: CDR1 SGHNT, CDR2 YYREEE (reference sequence). V gave up 3 bases and J gave up 8 bases, with 23 bases separating them. The length of the CDR3 is 16 residues. CDR3 coding DNA: TGTGCCAGCAGCTCTCGACCTGGGGCAGGGCCGGAAGGCTACACCTTC. This gives the protein CASSSRPGAGPEGYTF.

The chain has TRBV6-5 and TRBJ1-4; TRBD1 might be the D (5 bases). This CDR3 comprises 15 residues. The V gene's germline CDR1 is MNHEY and CDR2 SVGAGI. Between the trimmed V and J ends, which lost 0 bases and 7 bases, there was a span of 12 bases. The CDR3 region has the DNA TGTGCCAGCAGTTACTCCCGGGGGATGGGTGAAAAACTGTTTTTT. As protein: CASSYSRGMGEKLFF.

This clone is labeled medium-sized. The V call is TRBV7-3, the J call TRBJ1-2; 7 bases are a match to TRBD1. CDR3 length equals 16 residues. J gave up 7 bases and V 0 bases, and 11 bases lay outside the gene matches. CDR1 and CDR2 (germline): SGHTA, FQGTGA. DNA of the CDR3: TGTGCCAGCAGCTTAACGGGAACAGGGGATGCGAGTGGCTACACCTTC. Its translation: CASSLTGTGDASGYTF.

This rearrangement joins TRBV29-1 to TRBJ2-1, with 11 nucleotides matching TRBD2. V shed 6 bases, J shed 8 bases, and the junction held 15 bases outside the gene matches. CDR1 and CDR2 (germline): SQVTM, ANQGSEA. This CDR3 comprises 16 residues. CDR3: CSVPRSTSGSRDEQFF. The CDR3 nucleotides read TGCAGCGTCCCCAGATCCACTAGCGGGAGTAGGGATGAGCAGTTCTTC.